These 25 T cell receptor beta chains were sequenced from one sample in a study of blood T cell repertoires in COVID-19 (dated by TCRdb to 2019 to 2021). Library creation used the immunoSEQ multiplex PCR assay. Imported from immuneACCESS, the table was reduced by TCRdb to in-frame sequences with V and J called. These copies leave out some clones; in studies compared against another copy, an unresolved V gene accounts for under half, and the cause of the remainder is not known. Counted in this sample were under 300,000 clones; approximately 82% of them appeared once. The leading ten clones occupy approximately 16% of the sample. Sequencing was done on a sample of PBMCs or T cells enriched from blood (not recorded which). The source of these receptors is a man in his forties who had recovered from COVID-19.

The V call is TRBV3-1 (or the pseudogene TRBV3-2), the J call TRBJ1-2; perhaps TRBD1 as D (5 bases). The length of the CDR3 is 15 residues. CDR1 and CDR2 from the germline V gene are LGHDT and YNNKEL (reference sequence). Trimming cost V 1 base and J 2 bases, with 11 bases left between them. CDR3 residues: CASSQAVGGNYGYTF. The CDR3 nucleotides are TGTGCCAGCAGCCAAGCGGTCGGGGGAAACTATGGCTACACCTTC.

V is TRBV19 and J is TRBJ1-6; D not certain. This CDR3 is built from 13 residues. Germline values: CDR1 LNHDA, CDR2 SQIVND (reference sequence). V lost 3 bases and J 7 bases, leaving 7 bases between the germline ends. For the CDR3, the DNA is TGTGCCAGTAGTATTTTGCGGAATTCACCCCTCCACTTT. Translated, it gives CASSILRNSPLHF.

The V and J genes are TRBV11-3 and TRBJ2-7; D possibly corresponds to TRBD1 (5 bases). Trimming cost V 7 bases and J 4 bases, with 17 bases left between them. CDR3 length: 14 residues. Germline V gene data show CDR1 as SGHNT and CDR2 as YENEEA. CDR3 nucleotide sequence: TGTGCCAGCAAAAAGACAGCTACCGATTACGAGCAGTACTTC. Translated: CASKKTATDYEQYF.

This clone has only one observation. This chain uses TRBV14 with TRBJ1-4; 9 bases agree with TRBD1. The ends lost 2 bases at V and 9 bases at J; junction bases unmatched: 7. Germline V CDR1 and CDR2: SGHDN, FVKESK. The CDR3 loop spans 15 amino acids. The CDR3: CASSQQQGAGQKLFF. The DNA of the CDR3 is TGTGCCAGCAGCCAACAACAGGGGGCCGGGCAAAAACTGTTTTTT.

This chain connects TRBV14 to TRBJ1-1; D gene unclear. Per germline, CDR1 SGHDN and CDR2 FVKESK. V was shortened by 0 bases and J by 11 bases, with 16 bases between the two germline ends. The CDR3 is 14 amino acids. The CDR3 DNA is TGTGCCAGCAGCCAAGACAGAAGGATCCCCGGGGCTTTCTTT. This translates into CASSQDRRIPGAFF.

This chain connects TRBV3-1 (or the pseudogene TRBV3-2) to TRBJ1-1; 8 nucleotides agree with TRBD1. Germline values: CDR1 LGHDT, CDR2 YNNKEL (reference sequence). Trimming removed 4 bases from V and 11 bases from J; junction bases left unmatched: 9. CDR3 length equals 13 residues. DNA for the CDR3: TGTGCCAGCAGCCGACAGGGGTCGAGGGAGGCTTTCTTT. This codes for CASSRQGSREAFF.

The chain employs TRBV11-2 and TRBJ2-1; a possible D gene is TRBD1 (5 bases). Germline assignment: CDR1 SGHAT and CDR2 FQNNGV. Trimming stripped 4 bases from V and 10 bases from J, with 11 bases between. The CDR3 has 12 amino acids. The CDR3 nucleotides are TGTGCCAGCAGCTACAGGCCGGCAGAGCAGTTCTTC. This codes for CASSYRPAEQFF.

The chain uses TRBV19 and TRBJ2-1, with TRBD1 as a possible D gene (6 bases). Between the trimmed V and J ends, which lost 4 bases and 1 base, there was a span of 8 bases. Germline V gene sequence: CDR1 LNHDA, CDR2 SQIVND (reference sequence). This CDR3 has 14 amino acids. The CDR3 spells CASSTQGSYNEQFF. In DNA, the CDR3 is TGTGCCAGTAGTACACAGGGATCCTACAATGAGCAGTTCTTC. The entire variable domain, with the rest obtained from reference TRBV19 and TRBJ2-1, is as follows: DGGITQSPKYLFRKEGQNVTLSCEQNLNHDAMYWYRQDPGQGLRLIYYSQIVNDFQKGDIAEGYSVSREKKESFPLTVTSAQKNPTAFYLCASSTQGSYNEQFFGPGTRLTVL.

The chain recombines TRBV7-3 with TRBJ1-2, with D perhaps TRBD1 (5 bases). CDR3 size: 13 residues. V gave up 5 bases and J gave up 2 bases, with 9 bases separating them. CDR1 and CDR2 (germline): SGHTA, FQGTGA. This CDR3 reads CASSPDKNYGYTF. CDR3 sequence (DNA): TGTGCCAGCAGCCCGGACAAAAACTATGGCTACACCTTC.

This chain connects TRBV3-1 (or the pseudogene TRBV3-2) to TRBJ2-3, with 12 bases matching TRBD2. The V gene's germline CDR1 is LGHDT and CDR2 YNNKEL (reference sequence). Trimming removed 1 base from V and 5 bases from J; junction bases left unmatched: 10. This CDR3 has 18 residues. CDR3 protein: CASSQVRASGRGRDTQYF. In DNA form, the CDR3 reads TGTGCCAGCAGCCAAGTAAGGGCTAGCGGGAGGGGCAGAGATACGCAGTATTTT.

V is TRBV6-5 and J is TRBJ1-1, with D possibly being TRBD1 (5 bases). CDR1 is MNHEY, CDR2 SVGAGI, per germline. The CDR3 sequence is 15 residues long. V lost 6 bases and J 0 bases, leaving 14 bases between the germline ends. This CDR3 reads CASRAGLGLNTEAFF. In nucleotides, the CDR3 is TGTGCCAGCAGAGCAGGGCTGGGGTTGAACACTGAAGCTTTCTTT.

The V call is TRBV11-1, the J call TRBJ2-5; 8 positions match TRBD2. This CDR3 comprises 16 residues. V shed 3 bases and J 2 bases; nucleotides not matched to a gene: 8. Germline V CDR1 and CDR2: SGHAT, FQDESV (reference sequence). The CDR3 protein is CASSFLTGGRQETQYF. DNA of the CDR3: TGTGCCAGCAGCTTTTTAACGGGAGGGCGACAAGAGACCCAGTACTTC.

The CDR3 DNA sequence: TGTGCCACCAGCTCTCGAGCAACAGATACGCAGTATTTT. Protein: CATSSRATDTQYF. The chain is built from TRBV15 and TRBJ2-3; D not resolved. Per germline, CDR1 LNHNV and CDR2 YYDKDF (reference sequence). The CDR3 is 13 residues long. V was pared by 5 bases and J by 3 bases, with 9 bases between.

The chain couples TRBV7-8 to TRBJ2-7, with TRBD1 matching over 9 bases. The CDR3 sequence is 15 residues long. V was pared by 4 bases and J by 0 bases, with 4 bases of the junction left unmatched. Germline CDR1 reads SGHVS; CDR2 reads FQNEAQ. The CDR3 DNA reads as TGTGCCAGCAGCTACAGGACAGGGGTCTCCTACGAGCAGTACTTC. This sequence encodes CASSYRTGVSYEQYF.

The rearrangement joins TRBV29-1 to TRBJ1-5; D may be TRBD1 (6 bases). Germline values: CDR1 SQVTM, CDR2 ANQGSEA. CDR3 length: 14 residues. Trimming shortened V by 6 bases and J by 2 bases, and 14 bases separated the two germline ends. CDR3 DNA sequence: TGCAGCGTCGTACAGGGATTGGGCAATCAGCCCCAGCATTTT. Protein: CSVVQGLGNQPQHF. The variable domain in full, completed from reference TRBV29-1 and TRBJ1-5, reads SAVISQKPSRDICQRGTSLTIQCQVDSQVTMMFWYRQQPGQSLTLIATANQGSEATYESGFVIDKFPISRPNLTFSTLTVSNMSPEDSSIYLCSVVQGLGNQPQHFGDGTRLSIL.

The chain uses TRBV5-4 and TRBJ2-1; 10 bases map to TRBD2. The CDR3 contains 15 residues. The germline V gene has CDR1 SGHNT and CDR2 YYREEE (reference sequence). Germline trimming cut 2 bases from V and 10 bases from J; bases unmatched to any gene: 9. This CDR3 is CASSFRLAGEEEQFF. DNA for the CDR3: TGTGCCAGCAGCTTTAGGCTAGCGGGAGAAGAAGAGCAGTTCTTC. The full variable domain, its missing parts supplied by reference TRBV5-4 and TRBJ2-1, is ETGVTQSPTHLIKTRGQQVTLRCSSQSGHNTVSWYQQALGQGPQFIFQYYREEENGRGNFPPRFSGLQFPNYSSELNVNALELDDSALYLCASSFRLAGEEEQFFGPGTRLTVL.

The rearrangement links TRBV2 to TRBJ1-5; D not resolved. V lost 4 bases and J 7 bases, leaving 11 bases between the germline ends. Germline V gives CDR1 SNHLY, CDR2 FYNNEI. The CDR3 runs to 13 residues. CDR3 sequence reads: CASSAGRTQPQHF. The CDR3 DNA reads TGTGCCAGCAGTGCCGGGAGAACCCAGCCCCAGCATTTT.

This chain joins TRBV11-1 and TRBJ1-1; TRBD1 might be the D (6 bases). Germline V gene data show CDR1 as SGHAT and CDR2 as FQDESV (reference sequence). The CDR3 contains 14 residues. Between the trimmed V and J ends, which lost 5 bases and 4 bases, there was a span of 14 bases. CDR3 sequence (DNA): TGTGCCAGCAGCCACAGGGTAAGGGGCACTGAAGCTTTCTTT. It translates to CASSHRVRGTEAFF.

The chain has TRBV3-1 (or the pseudogene TRBV3-2) and TRBJ1-6, with 8 bases lining up with TRBD1. Germline trimming cut 6 bases from V and 11 bases from J; bases unmatched to any gene: 9. CDR3 length equals 14 residues. Germline V lookup: CDR1 LGHDT, CDR2 YNNKEL (reference sequence). The CDR3 sequence: CASSHTLQGAPLHF. CDR3 coding DNA: TGTGCCAGCAGTCACACGCTACAGGGGGCACCCCTCCACTTT.

The chain combines TRBV9 with TRBJ2-3; no clear D gene. With 4 bases removed from V and 6 bases from J, the gap between germline ends came to 24 bases. The CDR3 is made up of 17 amino acids. Germline V gene data show CDR1 as SGDLS and CDR2 as YYNGEE. The CDR3 sequence is CASSLSLGDDGSDTQYF. DNA of the CDR3: TGTGCCAGCAGCCTAAGCCTAGGAGATGATGGTTCGGATACGCAGTATTTT. Full variable domain (rest looked up from reference TRBV9 and TRBJ2-3): DSGVTQTPKHLITATGQRVTLRCSPRSGDLSVYWYQQSLDQGLQFLIQYYNGEERAKGNILERFSAQQFPDLHSELNLSSLELGDSALYFCASSLSLGDDGSDTQYFGPGTRLTVL.

This clone has only a few counts. CDR3 protein: CAISEERAEAFF. In nucleotides, the CDR3 is TGTGCCATCAGTGAAGAGAGGGCTGAAGCTTTCTTT. The chain links TRBV10-3 to TRBJ1-1; unclear D gene. Germline assignment: CDR1 ENHRY and CDR2 SYGVKD. This CDR3 comprises 12 residues. Trimming removed 3 bases from V and 6 bases from J, with 8 bases in between.

This clone showed up just a few times. The chain has TRBV20-1 and TRBJ1-2; D is undetermined. The CDR3 runs to 11 residues. Germline V gene data show CDR1 as DFQATT and CDR2 as SNEGSKA (reference sequence). Trimming took 0 bases from V and 7 from J, leaving 6 bases between them. The CDR3 DNA reads TGCAGTGCTAGAGAGAGCGGTGGCTACACCTTC. Translation gives CSARESGGYTF.

The chain combines TRBV5-8 with TRBJ1-1; 10 nucleotides match TRBD1. CDR1 SGHTS and CDR2 YDEGEE come from the germline V gene. The CDR3 loop spans 13 amino acids. The V gene end was trimmed by 6 bases and the J gene end by 9 bases; junction bases not matched to a gene: 8. CDR3 protein: CASTRRDRGKAFF. CDR3 in DNA: TGTGCCAGCACGCGCCGGGACAGGGGAAAAGCTTTCTTT. Using reference TRBV5-8 and TRBJ1-1 for the parts outside the CDR3, the full variable domain is EAGVTQSPTHLIKTRGQQATLRCSPISGHTSVYWYQQALGLGLQFLLWYDEGEERNRGNFPPRFSGRQFPNYSSELNVNALELEDSALYLCASTRRDRGKAFFGQGTRLTVV.

This rearrangement joins TRBV28 to TRBJ1-1, with 7 positions matching TRBD1. From germline, CDR1 is MDHEN and CDR2 SYDVKM. The CDR3 covers 15 residues. With 7 bases clipped from V and 1 base from J, the junction kept 9 bases outside the gene matches. The CDR3 loop reads CASNIFDRANTEAFF. The CDR3 bases are TGTGCCAGCAACATATTCGACAGGGCGAACACTGAAGCTTTCTTT.

This chain uses TRBV4-1 with TRBJ2-2; 7 bases align to TRBD1. CDR1 is MGHRA, CDR2 YSYEKL, per germline. Unmatched junction bases numbered 0, after V lost 0 bases and J lost 8 bases. The CDR3 loop spans 13 amino acids. The CDR3 sequence is CASSQDRGGELFF. Here the CDR3 DNA reads TGCGCCAGCAGCCAAGACAGGGGGGGGGAGCTGTTTTTT.